The clone carrying this TCR beta chain was seen once. Its antigen remains unidentified. Distinct nucleotide sequences in the sample also encode this CDR3. Per germline, CDR1 LGHDT and CDR2 YNNKEL (reference sequence). Trimming removed 1 base at V and 6 bases at J, with 9 bases between. The CDR3 consists of 14 residues. This sample was included in a study of T cell responses to AZD1222 COVID-19 vaccine. Study-level points and caveats: The breadth and depth of Spike-specific TCRs increased once two AZD1222 doses had been given.

Using immunoSEQ multiplex PCR, the repertoire was profiled, and TCRdb retains in-frame clones only, with some absent. Of approximately 220,000 clones listed, 90% to 95% were seen once; the top ten hold less than 1.2%. The source is an adult in good health. The specimen comprised peripheral blood, sampled on day 0 of MenACWY control vaccination. V usage is TRBV3-1 (or the pseudogene TRBV3-2) and J usage is TRBJ2-2; either TRBD1 or TRBD2 may fit D (5 bases each). The CDR3 coding sequence is TGTGCCAGCAGCCAAGGAGGGGACGCCGGGGAGCTGTTTTTT. As protein: CASSQGGDAGELFF.